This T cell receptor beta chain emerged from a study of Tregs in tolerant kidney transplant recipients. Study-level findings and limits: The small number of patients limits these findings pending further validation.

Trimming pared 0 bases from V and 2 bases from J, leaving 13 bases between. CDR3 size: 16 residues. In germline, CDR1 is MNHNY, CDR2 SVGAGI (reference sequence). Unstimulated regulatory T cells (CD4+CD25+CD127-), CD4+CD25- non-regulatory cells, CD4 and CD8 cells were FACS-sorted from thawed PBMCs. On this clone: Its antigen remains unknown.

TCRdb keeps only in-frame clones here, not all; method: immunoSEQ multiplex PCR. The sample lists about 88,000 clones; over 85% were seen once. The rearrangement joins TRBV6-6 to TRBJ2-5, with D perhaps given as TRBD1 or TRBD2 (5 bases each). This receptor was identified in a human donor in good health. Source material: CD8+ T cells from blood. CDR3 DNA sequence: TGTGCCAGCAGTTACTCGGTCAGGGACGCGCAAGAGACCCAGTACTTC. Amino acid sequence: CASSYSVRDAQETQYF.